These 13 T cell receptor beta chains originate from one sample sequenced in a study of metastatic and nonmetastatic thyroid tumors. TCRdb reanalyzed the PCR reads via MiXCR. The sample records tens of thousands of clones, roughly 15% being singletons. All patients reached thyroid surgery having received no treatment beforehand. The specimen sequenced was blood. The receptor set was obtained from a female donor with papillary thyroid cancer or a benign thyroid nodule (not recorded which). Some clones in this sample may be carry-over from other donors' samples.

V usage is TRBV12-3 or TRBV12-4 and J usage is TRBJ2-5, with D tentatively TRBD1 (5 bases). The CDR3 is 14 amino acids. V lost 6 bases to trimming and J lost 2 bases, with 13 bases between them. The CDR3 region is CASSPSGSQETQYF. The CDR3 DNA follows: TGTGCCAGCAGCCCTTCAGGGTCACAAGAGACCCAGTACTTC.

This clone occurred many times. The V call is TRBV10-3, the J call TRBJ2-3; 7 bases are a match to TRBD2. This CDR3 comprises 17 residues. The germline V gene has CDR1 ENHRY and CDR2 SYGVKD. The J segment lost 6 bases and the V segment lost 6 bases, leaving 18 bases of the junction unmatched. CDR3 loop: CAIRDPPGTNTSDTQYF. The CDR3 region has the DNA TGTGCCATCAGGGACCCTCCCGGGACTAACACTTCCGATACGCAGTATTTT.

This clone was seen a few times. One end of the junction is discordant with germline, which a read error may explain. The chain joins TRBV12-3 or TRBV12-4 to TRBJ2-3; a possible D gene is TRBD1 (6 bases). The CDR3 spans 14 residues. The CDR3 sequence: CASSFRAGADTQYF. The CDR3 region has the DNA TGTGCCAGCAGTTTCAGGGCAGGGGCAGATACGCAGTACTTT.

At least ten counts were recorded for this clone. V usage is TRBV12-3 or TRBV12-4 and J usage is TRBJ1-2, with TRBD1 as a possible D gene (6 bases). The CDR3 runs to 15 residues. Trimming took 2 bases from V and 2 from J, leaving 12 bases between them. As DNA, the CDR3 is TGTGCCAGCAGTTTATCCAGGGGTAACAACTATGGCTACACCTTC. Its translation is CASSLSRGNNYGYTF.

This clone appeared many times. The chain carries TRBV15 and TRBJ1-2; a possible D gene is TRBD1 (5 bases). This CDR3 region has 16 residues. Trimming removed 1 base at V and 6 bases at J, with 18 bases between. Germline V gene data show CDR1 as LNHNV and CDR2 as YYDKDF (reference sequence). The CDR3 spells CATSRVVTEGTDGYTF. The DNA for the CDR3 is TGTGCCACCAGCAGAGTCGTTACGGAGGGGACGGATGGCTACACCTTC.

This clone appeared many times. This sequence joins TRBV6-1 and TRBJ2-7; no reliable D call. V shed 5 bases and J shed 3 bases, with 14 bases lying between them. Germline V gives CDR1 MNHNS, CDR2 SASEGT. CDR3 size: 14 residues. The CDR3 DNA reads as TGTGCCAGCAGTTCGACAAGAACTCACTACGAGCAGTACTTC. Its protein is CASSSTRTHYEQYF.

There are many counts of this clone. J is TRBJ2-2 and V is TRBV7-8; maybe TRBD2 (5 bases). Trimming took 5 bases from V and 1 from J, leaving 11 bases between them. CDR1 is SGHVS, CDR2 FQNEAQ, per germline. The CDR3 spans 15 residues. The CDR3 DNA reads as TGTGCCAGCAGCCCAGTCGCGGGGAACACCGGGGAGCTGTTTTTT. Its translation: CASSPVAGNTGELFF.

Comment on this clone: The junction departs from germline at one end; a sequencing error may be responsible. The chain is built from TRBV5-5 and TRBJ2-7, with 8 bases aligning to TRBD1. The CDR3 contains 15 residues. Germline CDR1 SGHKS, CDR2 YYEKEE (reference sequence). Here the CDR3 reads CASSLAGGYPYDQYF. For the CDR3, the DNA is TGTGCCAGCAGCTTGGCAGGGGGCTACCCCTACGATCAGTACTTC.

This clone was seen repeatedly, ten times or more. This chain joins TRBV27 and TRBJ2-3; D perhaps matches TRBD1 (6 bases). The CDR3 loop spans 15 amino acids. Germline V CDR1 and CDR2: MNHEY, SMNVEV (reference sequence). With 3 bases removed from V and 2 bases from J, the gap between germline ends came to 12 bases. The CDR3 DNA follows: TGTGCCAGCAGTTTGGTGGACAGCTTCACAGATACGCAGTATTTT. Translated: CASSLVDSFTDTQYF.

In this sample, this clone turned up many times. This chain uses TRBV20-1 with TRBJ2-2, with 12 bases fitting TRBD2. Germline CDR1 and CDR2: DFQATT and SNEGSKA (reference sequence). The V and J ends lost 0 bases and 5 bases, in that order; junction bases with no gene match: 4. This CDR3 spans 16 amino acids. The CDR3 DNA reads as TGCAGTGCTAGAGATGGACTAGCGGGAAGGACCGGGGAGCTGTTTTTT. Its protein is CSARDGLAGRTGELFF.

The chain is built from TRBV2 and TRBJ1-2; D gene uncertain. Germline V gives CDR1 SNHLY, CDR2 FYNNEI. This CDR3 is 15 amino acids long. Trimming shortened V by 1 base and J by 5 bases, and 14 bases separated the two germline ends. The CDR3 DNA is TGTGCCAGCAGTGAAGGATACCCTTTAGGTTATGGCTACACCTTC. As protein: CASSEGYPLGYGYTF.

This clone turned up a few times. The chain has TRBV2 and TRBJ1-1; D is unclear. CDR1 is SNHLY, CDR2 FYNNEI, per germline. The CDR3 runs 12 residues. V was trimmed by 7 bases and J by 7 bases, leaving 13 bases between them. CDR3 protein: CASKGQRVEAFF. For the CDR3, the DNA is TGTGCCAGCAAAGGGCAGCGAGTTGAAGCTTTCTTT.

In regard to this clone: A much larger clone sits a single nucleotide away, making a read error possible. V usage is TRBV29-1 and J usage is TRBJ2-3; D remains unclear. V was clipped by 0 bases and J by 4 bases, with 14 bases between them. The CDR3 sequence is 15 residues long. CDR1 SQVTM and CDR2 ANQGSEA come from the germline V gene. This chain's CDR3 is CSVEDEGLRPDTQYF. CDR3 in DNA: TGCAGCGTTGAAGATGAAGGTTTGAGGCCAGATACGCAGTATTTT.